The source of this T cell receptor (beta chain) is a study of blood T cell repertoires in COVID-19. With 7 bases clipped from V and 6 bases from J, the junction kept 11 bases outside the gene matches. This CDR3 has 14 residues. Per germline, CDR1 MNHEY and CDR2 SVGAGI. The protocol was immunoSEQ multiplex PCR, while the TCRdb copy is restricted to in-frame clones and leaves out a portion. The sample shows around 330,000 clones, 88% of them seen only once. The specimen sequenced was peripheral blood. This sequence originates from a woman aged 25 to 39 with COVID-19, enrolled during active disease. The rearrangement uses TRBV6-5 and TRBJ1-1; the match to TRBD1 covers 7 bases. CDR3 region: CASTTKGQRAEAFF. The CDR3 DNA sequence: TGTGCCAGCACCACGAAGGGACAGCGCGCTGAAGCTTTCTTT.